Below, 23 T cell receptor beta chains from the same sample are listed, as sequenced in a study of T cells in tumors after PD-1 blockade. Clones were read by immunoSEQ multiplex PCR, and TCRdb kept only the in-frame ones, dropping some. Of about 33,000 clones listed, about three quarters are singletons. Sequencing used PBMCs, obtained before anti-PD-1 treatment. The source is a human donor with basal cell carcinoma.

The V call is TRBV14, the J call TRBJ1-4, with a weak D call TRBD1 (6 bases). The CDR3 has 18 residues. Trimming cost V 1 base and J 8 bases, with 23 bases left between them. Germline V gene data show CDR1 as SGHDN and CDR2 as FVKESK. The CDR3 region is CASSQVPTGDRGGEKLFF. CDR3 DNA sequence: TGTGCCAGCAGCCAAGTCCCCACCGGTGATAGGGGGGGGGAAAAACTGTTTTTT.

This chain uses TRBV7-3 with TRBJ2-3, with D possibly matching TRBD2 (6 bases). The germline V gene encodes CDR1 SGHTA and CDR2 FQGTGA. This CDR3 has 12 residues. V shed 6 bases and J shed 10 bases, with 14 bases lying between them. CDR3 bases: TGTGCCAGCAGACAGGAGGAGGGCGCGCAGTATTTT. This encodes CASRQEEGAQYF. Drawing the rest from reference TRBV7-3 and TRBJ2-3, the complete variable domain is GAGVSQTPSNKVTEKGKYVELRCDPISGHTALYWYRQSLGQGPEFLIYFQGTGAADDSGLPNDRFFAVRPEGSVSTLKIQRTERGDSAVYLCASRQEEGAQYFGPGTRLTVL.

This clone was observed a few times. V is TRBV14 and J is TRBJ2-3; D not certain. Trimming stripped 0 bases from V and 6 bases from J, with 19 bases between. The CDR3 spans 17 residues. Germline V CDR1 and CDR2: SGHDN, FVKESK. CDR3 nucleotides: TGTGCCAGCAGCCAAGAGACGGCCCTCCGAGGTCATGATACGCAGTATTTT. It codes for CASSQETALRGHDTQYF.

This rearrangement joins TRBV5-1 to TRBJ2-4; TRBD2 matches 11 bases. Germline CDR1 reads SGHRS; CDR2 reads YFSETQ. J was trimmed by 7 bases and V by 4 bases; bases with no gene match: 13. The CDR3 consists of 17 residues. Here the CDR3 reads CASSPTGVAGGRNIQYF. CDR3 bases: TGCGCCAGCAGCCCCACCGGGGTAGCGGGGGGGCGGAACATTCAGTACTTC.

The genes are TRBV20-1 and TRBJ2-7; no clear D gene. The CDR3 is 11 amino acids. V shed 6 bases and J shed 3 bases, with 9 bases lying between them. Germline lookup yields CDR1 DFQATT and CDR2 SNEGSKA (reference sequence). The CDR3 loop is CSAFALYEQYF. In DNA, the CDR3 is TGCAGTGCGTTCGCCCTCTACGAGCAGTACTTC.

On this clone itself: Other DNA sequences in the same sample also yield this CDR3. This sequence joins TRBV9 and TRBJ2-3; no clear D. CDR3 size: 15 residues. Trimming pared 0 bases from V and 0 bases from J, leaving 8 bases between. Per germline, CDR1 SGDLS and CDR2 YYNGEE. The CDR3 coding sequence is TGTGCCAGCAGCGTAGTGGCCGGGAGCACAGATACGCAGTATTTT. It codes for CASSVVAGSTDTQYF.

This clone was recorded once. The V and J genes are TRBV18 and TRBJ2-3; D remains ambiguous. V was clipped by 5 bases and J by 0 bases, with 6 bases between them. CDR3 length equals 13 residues. The germline gives CDR1 KGHSH, CDR2 LQKENI. CDR3 coding DNA: TGTGCCAGCTCATATCTCAGCACAGATACGCAGTATTTT. It codes for CASSYLSTDTQYF.

The genes are TRBV4-1 and TRBJ1-3, with D unclear. CDR3 length: 14 residues. The V end was cut by 0 bases, the J end by 6 bases, with 9 bases between. Germline CDR1 is MGHRA and CDR2 is YSYEKL. The CDR3 reads CASSQDLLKNTIYF. The CDR3 DNA follows: TGCGCCAGCAGCCAAGATCTCCTGAAAAACACCATATATTTT.

This clone has just one count. The chain couples TRBV14 to TRBJ2-7; D call uncertain. There are 12 residues in the CDR3. V lost 2 bases and J 6 bases, leaving 8 bases between the germline ends. The germline gives CDR1 SGHDN, CDR2 FVKESK. Written as DNA, the CDR3 is TGTGCCAGCAGCCAACCTACTCGCGAGCAGTACTTC. Translated: CASSQPTREQYF.

The rearrangement links TRBV4-1 to TRBJ1-2; D is ambiguous. CDR1 and CDR2 from the germline V gene are MGHRA and YSYEKL. The V gene lost 2 bases and the J gene lost 5 bases, with 18 bases spanning the gap. CDR3 length equals 16 residues. The CDR3 is CASSQTSSALKYGYTF. The CDR3 DNA is TGCGCCAGCAGCCAAACGTCGTCGGCTCTGAAGTATGGCTACACCTTC.

This chain joins TRBV19 and TRBJ1-3, with TRBD1 as a possible D gene (5 bases). CDR1 and CDR2 from the germline V gene are LNHDA and SQIVND (reference sequence). The CDR3 runs to 16 residues. V lost 7 bases to trimming and J lost 4 bases, with 20 bases between them. This CDR3 is CASNPGPTGRGNTIYF. Written as DNA, the CDR3 is TGTGCCAGTAATCCGGGACCCACCGGGAGAGGAAACACCATATATTTT. Using reference TRBV19 and TRBJ1-3 for the parts outside the CDR3, the full variable domain is DGGITQSPKYLFRKEGQNVTLSCEQNLNHDAMYWYRQDPGQGLRLIYYSQIVNDFQKGDIAEGYSVSREKKESFPLTVTSAQKNPTAFYLCASNPGPTGRGNTIYFGEGSWLTVV.

The chain couples TRBV19 to TRBJ2-1; the match to TRBD1 covers 7 bases. The V and J ends lost 11 bases and 5 bases, in that order; junction bases with no gene match: 9. This CDR3 has 13 amino acids. CDR1 and CDR2 from the germline V gene are LNHDA and SQIVND (reference sequence). The CDR3 coding sequence is TGTGCCGCCGCTTTCGGGACAGACAATGAGCAGTTCTTC. Amino acid sequence: CAAAFGTDNEQFF.

The genes are TRBV5-1 and TRBJ2-1; D unclear. Trimming cost V 0 bases and J 10 bases, with 11 bases left between them. CDR3 length equals 13 residues. The germline V gene has CDR1 SGHRS and CDR2 YFSETQ. CDR3 bases: TGCGCCAGCAGCTTGGGGCCCGGGCAAGAGCAGTTCTTC. This sequence encodes CASSLGPGQEQFF. The full variable domain, completed using reference TRBV5-1 and TRBJ2-1, is KAGVTQTPRYLIKTRGQQVTLSCSPISGHRSVSWYQQTPGQGLQFLFEYFSETQRNKGNFPGRFSGRQFSNSRSEMNVSTLELGDSALYLCASSLGPGQEQFFGPGTRLTVL.

This sequence joins TRBV12-3 or TRBV12-4 and TRBJ1-1, with TRBD1 as a possible D gene (5 bases). The germline V and J ends were trimmed by 7 bases and 2 bases, with 11 bases remaining between them. The CDR3 totals 13 residues. The CDR3 DNA reads as TGTGCCAGCACCGTGAGGGGAAACACTGAAGCTTTCTTT. Translation gives CASTVRGNTEAFF.

This rearrangement joins TRBV18 to TRBJ1-3, with a tentative D call TRBD1 (6 bases). Trimming cost V 6 bases and J 4 bases, with 16 bases left between them. This CDR3 comprises 15 residues. Germline lookup yields CDR1 KGHSH and CDR2 LQKENI. The CDR3 nucleotides are TGTGCCAGCTCGCGACAGGAGGGGTCCGGAAACACCATATATTTT. Translating gives CASSRQEGSGNTIYF. The full variable domain, completed using reference TRBV18 and TRBJ1-3, is NAGVMQNPRHLVRRRGQEARLRCSPMKGHSHVYWYRQLPEEGLKFMVYLQKENIIDESGMPKERFSAEFPKEGPSILRIQQVVRGDSAAYFCASSRQEGSGNTIYFGEGSWLTVV.

This clone was observed a few times. The chain joins TRBV11-3 to TRBJ2-1; maybe TRBD2 (6 bases). The germline V gene has CDR1 SGHNT and CDR2 YENEEA. V lost 3 bases and J lost 5, with 14 bases in between. The length of the CDR3 is 15 residues. This CDR3 is CASSLEGRQNNEQFF. Here the CDR3 DNA reads TGTGCCAGCAGCTTGGAGGGACGGCAGAACAATGAGCAGTTCTTC.

The CDR3: CASSPEWGHSYEQYF. The CDR3 DNA is TGTGCCAGCAGCCCTGAATGGGGGCACTCCTACGAGCAGTACTTC. The chain employs TRBV14 and TRBJ2-7; D possibly corresponds to TRBD1 (6 bases). Germline-derived CDR1 and CDR2 are SGHDN and FVKESK. This CDR3 region has 15 residues. V gave up 4 bases and J gave up 0 bases, with 13 bases separating them.

The sample holds one count of this clone. The rearrangement joins TRBV19 to TRBJ2-7; D ambiguous. Germline CDR1 is LNHDA and CDR2 is SQIVND (reference sequence). V was cut by 3 bases and J by 5 bases, with 11 bases left in between. This CDR3 comprises 13 residues. Written as DNA, the CDR3 is TGTGCCAGTAGTATGGGGATTTTCGACGAGCAGTACTTC. It is translated as CASSMGIFDEQYF.

The chain links TRBV5-3 to TRBJ1-2; D is uncertain. TRBV5-3 is flagged as an ORF with uncertain function. This CDR3 comprises 14 residues. V lost 4 bases to trimming and J lost 3 bases, with 13 bases between them. The CDR3, as DNA: TGTGCCAGAAGCCCCAGGACGGGAGACTATGGCTACACCTTC. Protein sequence: CARSPRTGDYGYTF.

Of note for this clone: This sequence may be a read error, since a much larger clone differs from it by one base. The sample contains more than one DNA sequence encoding this CDR3. CDR3 nucleotide sequence: TGCGCCACCAGCAGGGGGGGGTCGAACACCGGGGAGCTGTTTTTT. Translating it yields CATSRGGSNTGELFF. This rearrangement joins TRBV15 to TRBJ2-2, with D possibly being TRBD1 or TRBD2 (7 bases each). This CDR3 has 15 amino acids. Germline loops: CDR1 LNHNV, CDR2 YYDKDF (reference sequence).

The genes are TRBV7-8 and TRBJ2-7; D not resolved. The germline V gene has CDR1 SGHVS and CDR2 FQNEAQ. V lost 1 base to trimming and J lost 10 bases, with 11 bases between them. The CDR3 consists of 12 residues. The CDR3, as DNA: TGTGCCAGCAGCTTAGGAGTTAGGCCCCAGTACTTC. Translation: CASSLGVRPQYF.

This chain connects TRBV5-1 to TRBJ2-3; TRBD2 agrees at 7 bases. V trimming: 6 bases; J trimming: 2 bases; junction bases outside the gene matches: 6. Germline values: CDR1 SGHRS, CDR2 YFSETQ. The CDR3 is made up of 14 amino acids. In nucleotides, the CDR3 is TGCGCCAGCACGGAGCGGGGCCTCACAGATACGCAGTATTTT. Its translation: CASTERGLTDTQYF. The variable domain in full, with the rest retrieved from reference TRBV5-1 and TRBJ2-3, is KAGVTQTPRYLIKTRGQQVTLSCSPISGHRSVSWYQQTPGQGLQFLFEYFSETQRNKGNFPGRFSGRQFSNSRSEMNVSTLELGDSALYLCASTERGLTDTQYFGPGTRLTVL.

This clone was found once. The rearrangement joins TRBV2 to TRBJ1-6; no reliable D call. V was clipped by 5 bases and J by 5 bases, with 13 bases between them. Germline CDR1 and CDR2: SNHLY and FYNNEI. This CDR3 region has 15 residues. Here the CDR3 DNA reads TGTGCCAGCAGTCCCCCGGGAGGAAATAATTCACCCCTCCACTTT. Translated: CASSPPGGNNSPLHF.